This record covers a single T cell receptor (beta chain). No antigen is known for it. Data came from immunoSEQ multiplex PCR; TCRdb stores just in-frame clones and leaves some out. The repertoire holds 2.3 million or so clones, with over 85% as singletons. These data belong to a study of shared clonotypes between healthy human individuals. The CDR3 is 15 residues long. V was clipped by 0 bases and J by 8 bases, with 16 bases between them. Germline CDR1 MGHRA, CDR2 YSYEKL. Notes on the study in general: Non-shared clonotypes showed lower generation probabilities than clonotypes common to all four donors. Naive subsets typically showed greater estimated richness than memory subsets.

The donor population consisted of healthy HIV-negative adults with no recent acute infections or vaccinations. CD4+ cell separation produced CD45RA+ naive and CD45RA-negative memory subsets. The chain joins TRBV4-1 to TRBJ1-2; D is unclear. Material: naive CD4+ T cells from PBMCs. Subset denoted: CD45RA+ positively selected. This TCR was recovered from a man aged 18 to 30 in good health. Some clones in this sample may be carry-over from other donors' samples. The CDR3 loop reads CASSQDRSGHTGYTF. The CDR3, as DNA: TGCGCCAGCAGCCAAGATAGGTCTGGGCATACCGGCTACACCTTC.